Listed here are 12 T cell receptor beta chains from one sample, sequenced in a study of long-term antiretroviral therapy in people with HIV. Version v3.0 of the immunoSEQ assay was performed at survey level. Using immunoSEQ multiplex PCR, the repertoire was profiled, and TCRdb retains in-frame clones only, with some absent. The data hold 19,000 or so clones, with approximately 80% observed a single time. Sample: unsorted PBMCs, taken 0.2 years after starting antiretroviral therapy. All receptors come from a woman aged 40 to 50 with HIV.

The CDR3 loop is CASSLDARGYGYTF. CDR3 coding DNA: TGTGCCAGCAGCTTGGACGCCAGGGGGTATGGCTACACCTTC. V usage is TRBV7-2 and J usage is TRBJ1-2; 7 bases match TRBD1. This CDR3 comprises 14 residues. In germline, CDR1 is SGHTA, CDR2 FQGNSA. Trimming removed 3 bases from V and 5 bases from J; junction bases left unmatched: 6.

The chain links TRBV2 to TRBJ2-1, with 10 bases that match TRBD2. Trimming at V came to 3 bases and at J to 4 bases, leaving 3 bases not matched to a gene. Per the germline V gene, CDR1 is SNHLY and CDR2 is FYNNEI. The CDR3 contains 15 residues. Here the CDR3 DNA reads TGTGCCAGCAGTGAGAAGCGGGGGGGGTACAATGAGCAGTTCTTC. It is translated as CASSEKRGGYNEQFF.

J is TRBJ2-1 and V is TRBV29-1; 7 bases align to TRBD2. V lost 7 bases to trimming and J lost 3 bases; unmatched junction nucleotides: 18. The CDR3 runs 17 residues. CDR1 and CDR2 from the germline V gene are SQVTM and ANQGSEA. The CDR3, as DNA: TGCAGCGGCGGGGAGCGGGACCTACCTTCAAGCTACAATGAGCAGTTCTTC. Translating gives CSGGERDLPSSYNEQFF.

The J gene is TRBJ1-5, the V gene TRBV7-9; D unresolved. The germline V gene encodes CDR1 SEHNR and CDR2 FQNEAQ (reference sequence). V was cut by 1 base and J by 6 bases, with 16 bases left in between. The CDR3 runs to 16 residues. The CDR3 sequence is CASSLEYDSSVQPQHF. Written as DNA, the CDR3 is TGTGCCAGCAGCTTAGAATACGACTCGAGCGTTCAGCCCCAGCATTTT.

The CDR3 region has the DNA TGTGCCAGCAGCCAGGGGGCGCGGACTGAAGCTTTCTTT. Its translation is CASSQGARTEAFF. The chain couples TRBV5-6 to TRBJ1-1, with TRBD1 identical over 8 bases. The CDR3 sequence is 13 residues long. The junction had 4 bases not matched to a gene; V was cut back by 4 bases and J by 5 bases. The germline V gene encodes CDR1 SGHDT and CDR2 YYEEEE.

The chain is built from TRBV5-5 and TRBJ1-2; D remains ambiguous. This CDR3 has 12 amino acids. Germline V gene sequence: CDR1 SGHKS, CDR2 YYEKEE (reference sequence). V was trimmed by 3 bases and J by 8 bases, leaving 11 bases between them. This CDR3 is CASSSKTGGYTF. CDR3 bases: TGTGCCAGCAGCTCAAAAACCGGGGGCTACACCTTC.

This chain uses TRBV5-1 with TRBJ1-4; 7 positions match TRBD1. Germline assignment: CDR1 SGHRS and CDR2 YFSETQ. The CDR3 loop spans 13 amino acids. The ends lost 4 bases at V and 8 bases at J; junction bases unmatched: 5. The CDR3 loop reads CASSMGQREKLFF. The CDR3 DNA follows: TGCGCCAGCAGCATGGGACAGCGGGAAAAACTGTTTTTT.

The chain joins TRBV6-6 to TRBJ2-2, with 7 bases identical to TRBD1. Per the germline V gene, CDR1 is MNHNY and CDR2 is SVGAGI (reference sequence). Trimming removed 4 bases from V and 5 bases from J; junction bases left unmatched: 7. The CDR3 length is 15 residues. DNA for the CDR3: TGTGCCAGCAGTTTCGGCCGGGACAGTACCGGGGAGCTGTTTTTT. It encodes CASSFGRDSTGELFF.

The chain couples TRBV10-3 to TRBJ1-3; D remains unclear. V was trimmed by 6 bases and J by 0 bases, leaving 12 bases between them. CDR3 length equals 15 residues. Germline CDR1 and CDR2: ENHRY and SYGVKD. The CDR3 spells CAIRRGTNSGNTIYF. CDR3 in DNA: TGTGCCATCAGGCGGGGAACAAACTCTGGAAACACCATATATTTT.

DNA of the CDR3: TGTGCCTGGAGTGTAACGATCTACGAGCAGTACTTC. This codes for CAWSVTIYEQYF. This chain connects TRBV30 to TRBJ2-7; D call uncertain. The germline V and J ends were trimmed by 0 bases and 3 bases, with 6 bases remaining between them. The CDR3 is 12 amino acids. The germline V gene has CDR1 GTSNPN and CDR2 SVGIG (reference sequence).

A few counts support this clone. DNA of the CDR3: TGTGCCAGTAGTGTGGTCGGGACCTATAATTCACCCCTCCACTTT. Protein: CASSVVGTYNSPLHF. J is TRBJ1-6 and V is TRBV19; D call uncertain. Trimming took off 5 bases at V and 2 bases at J, with 10 bases between the two ends. Germline loops: CDR1 LNHDA, CDR2 SQIVND (reference sequence). The CDR3 loop spans 15 amino acids.

The V call is TRBV15, the J call TRBJ1-5; 8 positions match TRBD1. The V segment lost 6 bases and the J segment 1 base; nucleotides outside the gene matches: 2. The germline CDR1 and CDR2 sequences are LNHNV and YYDKDF (reference sequence). This CDR3 is built from 14 residues. The CDR3 coding sequence is TGTGCCACCAGAAGGACAGGGAGCAATCAGCCCCAGCATTTT. This translates into CATRRTGSNQPQHF.